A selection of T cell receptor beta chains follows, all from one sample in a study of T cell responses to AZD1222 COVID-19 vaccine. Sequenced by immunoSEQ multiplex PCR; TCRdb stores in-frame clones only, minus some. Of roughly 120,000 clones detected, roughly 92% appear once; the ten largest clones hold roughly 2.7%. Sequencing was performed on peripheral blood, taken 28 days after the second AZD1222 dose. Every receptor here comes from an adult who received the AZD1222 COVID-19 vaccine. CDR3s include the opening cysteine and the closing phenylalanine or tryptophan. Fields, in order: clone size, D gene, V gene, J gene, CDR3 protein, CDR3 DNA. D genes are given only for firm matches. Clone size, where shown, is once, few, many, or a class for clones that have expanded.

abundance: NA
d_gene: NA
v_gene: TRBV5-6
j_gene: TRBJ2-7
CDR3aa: CASSFVPPMWGTIEQYF
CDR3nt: TGTGCCAGCAGCTTCGTACCGCCGATGTGGGGTACGATTGAGCAGTACTTC

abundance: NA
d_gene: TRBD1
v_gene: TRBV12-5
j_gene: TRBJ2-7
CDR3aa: CASGLPTGVGEQYF
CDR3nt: TGTGCTAGTGGTTTGCCGACAGGGGTGGGGGAGCAGTACTTC

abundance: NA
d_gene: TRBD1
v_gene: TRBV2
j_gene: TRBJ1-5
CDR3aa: CASRDRDRQPQHF
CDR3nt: TGTGCCAGCAGAGACAGGGACCGGCAGCCCCAGCATTTT

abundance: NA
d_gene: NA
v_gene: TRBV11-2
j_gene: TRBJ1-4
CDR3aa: CASSQRQVATNEKLFF
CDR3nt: TGTGCCAGCAGCCAGAGACAAGTTGCAACTAATGAAAAACTGTTTTTT

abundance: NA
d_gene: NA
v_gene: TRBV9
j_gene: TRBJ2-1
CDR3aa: CASSVGSMEQFF
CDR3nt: TGTGCCAGCAGCGTAGGGTCTATGGAGCAGTTCTTC

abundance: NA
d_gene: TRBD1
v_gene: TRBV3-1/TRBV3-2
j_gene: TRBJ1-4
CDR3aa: CASSPAGQGGEKLFF
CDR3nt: TGTGCCAGCAGCCCCGCGGGACAGGGGGGCGAAAAACTGTTTTTT

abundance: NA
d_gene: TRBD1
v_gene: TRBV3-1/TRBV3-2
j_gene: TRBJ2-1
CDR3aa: CASSLGQGNLNNEQFF
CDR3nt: TGTGCCAGCAGCCTGGGACAGGGTAATTTGAACAATGAGCAGTTCTTC

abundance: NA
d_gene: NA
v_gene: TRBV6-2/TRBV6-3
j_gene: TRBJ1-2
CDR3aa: CASSFIRTSNYGYTF
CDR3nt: TGTGCCAGCAGTTTTATTAGGACGTCGAACTATGGCTACACCTTC

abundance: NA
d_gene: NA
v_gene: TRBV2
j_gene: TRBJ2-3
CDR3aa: CASSFVTDTQYF
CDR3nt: TGTGCCAGCAGTTTCGTTACAGATACGCAGTATTTT

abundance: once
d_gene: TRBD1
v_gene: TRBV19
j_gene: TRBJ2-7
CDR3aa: CASSMQQGTYEQYF
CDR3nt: TGTGCCAGTAGTATGCAACAGGGGACCTACGAGCAGTACTTC

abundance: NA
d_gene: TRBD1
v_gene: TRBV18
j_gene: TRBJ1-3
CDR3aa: CASSPLGTGGIGNTIYF
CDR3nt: TGTGCCAGCTCACCGTTGGGGACAGGCGGAATTGGAAACACCATATATTTT

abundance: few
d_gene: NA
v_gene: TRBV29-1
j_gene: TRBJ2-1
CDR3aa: CSAPTGILGTNEQFF
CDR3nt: TGCAGCGCTCCGACTGGTATTTTAGGTACCAATGAGCAGTTCTTC

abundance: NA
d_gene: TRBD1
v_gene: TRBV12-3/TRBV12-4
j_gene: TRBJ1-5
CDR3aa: CATGQGRIQPQHF
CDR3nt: TGTGCCACCGGACAGGGGCGAATCCAGCCCCAGCATTTT

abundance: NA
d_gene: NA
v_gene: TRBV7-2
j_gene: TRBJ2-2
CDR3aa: CASSPRMNRGELFF
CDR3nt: TGTGCCAGCAGCCCCCGGATGAACCGGGGGGAGCTGTTTTTT

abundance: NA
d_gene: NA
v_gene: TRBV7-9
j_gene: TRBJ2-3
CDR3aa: CASSLALGQPGQYF
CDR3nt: TGTGCCAGCAGCTTAGCGTTAGGGCAGCCGGGGCAGTATTTT

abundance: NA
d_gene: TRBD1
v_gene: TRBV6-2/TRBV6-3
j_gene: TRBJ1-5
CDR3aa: CASSSPGTGTNQPQHF
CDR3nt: TGTGCCAGCAGTTCCCCCGGGACAGGGACCAATCAGCCCCAGCATTTT

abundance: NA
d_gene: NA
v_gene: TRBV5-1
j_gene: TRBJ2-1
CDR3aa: CASSLGIGNYNEQFF
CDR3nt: TGCGCCAGCAGCTTGGGGATAGGAAACTACAATGAGCAGTTCTTC

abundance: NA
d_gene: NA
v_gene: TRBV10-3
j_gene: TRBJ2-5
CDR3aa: CAISESTRGPETQYF
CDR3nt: TGTGCCATCAGTGAGTCGACCAGGGGACCAGAGACCCAGTACTTC

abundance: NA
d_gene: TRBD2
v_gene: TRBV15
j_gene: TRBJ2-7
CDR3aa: CATSRVGLAGSYEQYF
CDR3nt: TGTGCCACCAGCAGAGTTGGCCTAGCGGGGAGCTACGAGCAGTACTTC

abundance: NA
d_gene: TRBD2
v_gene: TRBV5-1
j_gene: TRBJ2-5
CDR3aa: CASSIGLAGGLWVVETQYF
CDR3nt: TGCGCCAGCAGCATCGGACTAGCGGGGGGGCTTTGGGTTGTGGAGACCCAGTACTTC

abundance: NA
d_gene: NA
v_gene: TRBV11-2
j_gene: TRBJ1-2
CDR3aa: CASSPGPLLGYTF
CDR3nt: TGTGCCAGCAGTCCCGGACCCCTGTTGGGCTACACCTTC

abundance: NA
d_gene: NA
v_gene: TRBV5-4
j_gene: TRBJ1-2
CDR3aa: CASSLEGKGRPSGYTF
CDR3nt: TGTGCCAGCAGCTTGGAGGGGAAAGGCCGCCCTAGTGGCTACACCTTC

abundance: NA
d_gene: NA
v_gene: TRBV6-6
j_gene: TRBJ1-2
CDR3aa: CASSRRNRGQANYGYTF
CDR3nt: TGTGCCAGCAGCCGAAGAAATCGGGGGCAAGCTAACTATGGCTACACCTTC

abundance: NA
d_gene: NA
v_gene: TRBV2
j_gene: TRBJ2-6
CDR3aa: CASSEDTRFSGANVLTF
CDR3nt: TGTGCCAGCAGTGAGGACACCCGTTTCTCTGGGGCCAACGTCCTGACTTTC

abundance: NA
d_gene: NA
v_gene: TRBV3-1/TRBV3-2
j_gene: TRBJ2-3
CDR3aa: CASSQVLGGRPDTQYF
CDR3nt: TGTGCCAGCAGCCAAGTACTCGGGGGTCGCCCCGATACGCAGTATTTT